What follows are 9 T cell receptor beta chains derived from one specimen sequenced in a study of OX40 agonist ivuxolimab in advanced cancers. The protocol was immunoSEQ multiplex PCR, while the TCRdb copy is restricted to in-frame clones and leaves out a portion. The data contain about 6,100 clones, 77% of them seen just once; the ten biggest clones take up 20% to 25%. The source material was CD4+ or CD8+ T cells sorted from blood, sampled in a trial of the OX40 agonist ivuxolimab. All receptors come from an adult with an advanced solid tumor such as melanoma, head and neck, liver or kidney cancer.

This clone was seen just once. The chain is built from TRBV27 and TRBJ1-1; D is possibly TRBD1 (6 bases). The germline V and J ends were trimmed by 5 bases and 1 base, with 8 bases remaining between them. The CDR3 runs to 13 residues. Per the germline V gene, CDR1 is MNHEY and CDR2 is SMNVEV (reference sequence). The CDR3 sequence: CASSLQGNTEAFF. In DNA form, the CDR3 reads TGTGCCAGCAGTCTACAGGGGAACACTGAAGCTTTCTTT.

The chain couples TRBV7-9 to TRBJ2-7; TRBD2 matches at 7 bases. This CDR3 is built from 11 residues. V dropped 8 bases and J dropped 7; count of bases not matched to a gene: 5. CDR1 and CDR2 (germline): SEHNR, FQNEAQ (reference sequence). The CDR3 here is CASGLGGEQYF. In DNA, the CDR3 is TGTGCCAGCGGCCTGGGGGGGGAGCAGTACTTC.

The genes are TRBV27 and TRBJ2-7, with D perhaps matching TRBD1 (5 bases). CDR1 and CDR2 (germline): MNHEY, SMNVEV (reference sequence). The V gene lost 1 base and the J gene lost 3 bases, with 10 bases spanning the gap. The CDR3 runs 14 residues. CDR3 sequence: CASSLWQGHYEQYF. The CDR3 DNA reads as TGTGCCAGCAGTTTATGGCAGGGCCACTACGAGCAGTACTTC.

The gene calls are TRBV28 and TRBJ2-7; TRBD1 agrees at 8 bases. The CDR3 loop spans 14 amino acids. J lost 4 bases, V lost 6 bases, and 8 bases had no gene match. CDR1 is MDHEN, CDR2 SYDVKM, per germline. The CDR3 nucleotides read TGTGCCAGCAGCCAGGGGGCCGCTGGGTACGAGCAGTACTTC. Its protein is CASSQGAAGYEQYF.

This chain links TRBV28 with TRBJ1-2, with TRBD1 identical over 10 bases. The V and J ends lost 2 bases and 2 bases, in that order; junction bases with no gene match: 2. Germline CDR1 MDHEN, CDR2 SYDVKM. CDR3 length: 15 amino acids. Here the CDR3 DNA reads TGTGCCAGCAGTTTACGACAGGGGGCAAACTATGGCTACACCTTC. The encoded protein is CASSLRQGANYGYTF.

The CDR3 DNA is TGCGCCAGCAGTGACGGACAGGGCACAGATACGCAGTATTTT. Its protein product is CASSDGQGTDTQYF. The chain joins TRBV10-1 to TRBJ2-3, with 7 bases matching TRBD1. The germline CDR1 and CDR2 sequences are WNHNN and SYGVQD (reference sequence). This CDR3 has 14 residues. V was clipped by 3 bases and J by 1 base; unmatched bases: 1.

The chain recombines TRBV27 with TRBJ1-5; perhaps TRBD1 as D (5 bases). Deletions cut 0 bases from V and 15 bases from J, with 15 bases between. Germline lookup yields CDR1 MNHEY and CDR2 SMNVEV (reference sequence). The CDR3 covers 13 residues. For the CDR3, the DNA is TGTGCCAGCAGTTTATCGGTCCGGGGCTTTCTGCATTTT. Residues: CASSLSVRGFLHF.

This chain links TRBV7-8 with TRBJ2-1; TRBD2 is a possible D gene (6 bases). The CDR3 has 15 amino acids. Per germline, CDR1 SGHVS and CDR2 FQNEAQ. Trimming removed 3 bases from V and 8 bases from J, with 17 bases in between. CDR3 in DNA: TGTGCCAGCAGCTTGGCGGGACGTAGTAACTATGAGCAGTTCTTC. Translation: CASSLAGRSNYEQFF.

This clone was counted between two and nine times. The V gene is TRBV11-2, the J gene TRBJ1-1, with D hard to call. CDR3 length equals 11 residues. Trimming shortened V by 5 bases and J by 3 bases, and 4 bases separated the two germline ends. The germline V gene has CDR1 SGHAT and CDR2 FQNNGV. The CDR3 DNA sequence: TGTGCCAGCAGCGACTACACTGAAGCTTTCTTT. Amino acid sequence: CASSDYTEAFF.